This entry features one T cell receptor beta chain sequence. Its antigen is not identified. Germline V gene sequence: CDR1 SGDLS, CDR2 YYNGEE. Between the trimmed V and J ends, which lost 0 bases and 0 bases, there was a span of 13 bases. The CDR3 is made up of 18 amino acids. The sample is drawn from a study of T cell responses to AZD1222 COVID-19 vaccine. TCRdb keeps only in-frame clones here, not all; method: immunoSEQ multiplex PCR. The table lists about 77,000 clones, roughly nine tenths of them singletons. Some second doses came at about 4 weeks and others at about 12 weeks; these were pooled. Study outcomes and limitations: After the peak T cell response, and only then, were repertoires sampled.

V gene TRBV9 combines with J gene TRBJ2-6, with D perhaps TRBD2 (6 bases). The TCR originated in an adult who received the AZD1222 COVID-19 vaccine. The sample was peripheral blood, taken 28 days after the second AZD1222 dose. The CDR3: CASSVGAGRRSGANVLTF. The CDR3 nucleotides are TGTGCCAGCAGCGTAGGGGCGGGACGGCGCTCTGGGGCCAACGTCCTGACTTTC.